This T cell receptor (beta chain) derives from a study of CD8+ T cells in alopecia areata. Lesional scalp tissue (obtained by punch biopsy) and peripheral blood were collected from alopecia areata patients. cDNA serving as the sequencing template came from extracted, reverse transcribed RNA. Assay: immunoSEQ multiplex PCR; the TCRdb copy retains only in-frame clones and omits some. The sample records about 150,000 clones, 40% to 65% being singletons. The CDR3 totals 13 residues. From germline, CDR1 is LNHDA and CDR2 SQIVND (reference sequence). Deletions cut 3 bases from V and 1 base from J, with 7 bases between.

V usage is TRBV19 and J usage is TRBJ2-7; D remains ambiguous. The sequences come from CD8+ T cells sorted from blood, collected at week 0. This TCR was recovered from a human donor with alopecia areata. The CDR3 sequence: CASSIVPSYEQYF. For the CDR3, the DNA is TGTGCCAGTAGTATCGTCCCTTCCTACGAGCAGTACTTC.